The next 12 T cell receptor beta chains were all read from a single sample in a study of T cells after yellow fever vaccination. TCRdb reanalysed the 5' RACE reads using MiXCR and keeps one entry per CDR3 protein. The profile shows 400,000 or so distinct CDR3 sequences, 6.2% of them singletons. The material was PBMCs, obtained 5 days after the yellow fever booster vaccination. The receptor source for this set is a young man who received the YFV17D yellow fever vaccine.

This rearrangement joins TRBV21-1 to TRBJ2-7. TRBV21-1 is a listed pseudogene. The CDR3 runs 14 residues. DNA for the CDR3: TGTGCCAGCAGCAAAACCACGGGTGGTGAGGAGCAGTACTTC. It encodes CASSKTTGGEEQYF.

The chain joins TRBV7-2 to TRBJ1-2, with D uncertain. CDR1 is SGHTA and CDR2 is FQGNSA in the germline V gene. Trimming removed 1 base at V and 0 bases at J, with 12 bases between. The CDR3 length is 16 residues. CDR3 bases: TGTGCCAGCAGCTTAGTTAACAAGAAGACTAACTATGGCTACACCTTC. Amino acid sequence: CASSLVNKKTNYGYTF.

This chain joins TRBV30 and TRBJ2-5; 7 nucleotides align to TRBD2. CDR1 is GTSNPN and CDR2 is SVGIG in the germline V gene (reference sequence). J lost 5 bases, V lost 0 bases, and 3 bases had no gene match. The CDR3 consists of 13 residues. CDR3 sequence: CAWSVGRAETQYF. In DNA form, the CDR3 reads TGTGCCTGGAGTGTAGGGAGGGCGGAGACCCAGTACTTC.

The chain links TRBV29-1 to TRBJ2-2, with 7 bases aligning to TRBD1. Germline-derived CDR1 and CDR2 are SQVTM and ANQGSEA. The CDR3 loop spans 12 amino acids. Trimming at V came to 3 bases and at J to 12 bases, leaving 7 bases not matched to a gene. The CDR3 sequence is CSVEDRSRKLFF. For the CDR3, the DNA is TGCAGCGTTGAGGACAGGTCCCGGAAGCTGTTTTTT.

V and J are TRBV7-2 and TRBJ2-5; maybe TRBD1 (6 bases). The germline V gene has CDR1 SGHTA and CDR2 FQGNSA. V was shortened by 5 bases and J by 10 bases, with 23 bases between the two germline ends. This CDR3 contains 15 residues. The CDR3 nucleotides read TGTGCCAGCAGCCCACGGACCTCATTTGGGGGCGGCCAGTACTTC. Translating it yields CASSPRTSFGGGQYF.

This clonotype was counted only a few times. The CDR3 DNA reads as TGTGCCAGCGGCGAGTGGGGGTCCCTCAAAGGCAATGAGCAGTTCTTC. Protein product: CASGEWGSLKGNEQFF. The V and J genes are TRBV28 and TRBJ2-1; D is possibly TRBD1 or TRBD2 (5 bases each). Trimming took off 8 bases at V and 6 bases at J, with 23 bases between the two ends. The CDR3 loop spans 16 amino acids. Germline V gene sequence: CDR1 MDHEN, CDR2 SYDVKM.

This clonotype was picked up many times. The chain carries TRBV9 and TRBJ2-7, with 8 bases matching TRBD2. The germline gives CDR1 SGDLS, CDR2 YYNGEE. The ends lost 3 bases at V and 4 bases at J; junction bases unmatched: 15. CDR3 length: 17 amino acids. CDR3 sequence (DNA): TGTGCCAGCAGCGCCGACCCCGGGAGGGCCAGGTGGTACGAGCAGTACTTC. Amino acid sequence: CASSADPGRARWYEQYF. Complete variable domain (other parts from reference TRBV9 and TRBJ2-7): DSGVTQTPKHLITATGQRVTLRCSPRSGDLSVYWYQQSLDQGLQFLIQYYNGEERAKGNILERFSAQQFPDLHSELNLSSLELGDSALYFCASSADPGRARWYEQYFGPGTRLTVT.

There are many counts of this clonotype. This rearrangement joins TRBV12-3 or TRBV12-4 to TRBJ2-5; D gene ambiguous. The CDR3 consists of 16 residues. The V end lost 3 bases, the J end lost 1 base, and 15 bases lay between the germline ends. The CDR3 region is CASSFITTATQETQYF. The CDR3 coding sequence is TGTGCCAGCAGTTTTATAACTACCGCTACCCAAGAGACCCAGTACTTC.

This clonotype was picked up a small number of times. The V and J genes are TRBV5-1 and TRBJ2-2; the D is unclear. The CDR3 length is 14 residues. The germline V and J ends were trimmed by 5 bases and 0 bases, with 8 bases remaining between them. Germline V gene sequence: CDR1 SGHRS, CDR2 YFSETQ. The CDR3 DNA reads as TGCGCCAGCAGGGACCCACCGAACACCGGGGAGCTGTTTTTT. It translates to CASRDPPNTGELFF. The full variable domain, in which reference TRBV5-1 and TRBJ2-2 provide the parts outside the CDR3, is KAGVTQTPRYLIKTRGQQVTLSCSPISGHRSVSWYQQTPGQGLQFLFEYFSETQRNKGNFPGRFSGRQFSNSRSEMNVSTLELGDSALYLCASRDPPNTGELFFGEGSRLTVL.

This clonotype occurred many times. CDR3 loop: CASSYEGNTEAFF. The CDR3 nucleotides are TGTGCCAGCAGTTACGAGGGGAACACTGAAGCTTTCTTT. V gene TRBV6-2 or TRBV6-3 combines with J gene TRBJ1-1; D unresolved. The V end lost 2 bases, the J end lost 1 base, and 5 bases lay between the germline ends. This CDR3 contains 13 residues. From germline, CDR1 is MNHEY and CDR2 SVGEGT.

This clonotype was observed many times. The chain joins TRBV15 to TRBJ2-2; D is unresolved. The CDR3 is 12 amino acids. With 0 bases removed from V and 7 bases from J, the gap between germline ends came to 3 bases. The germline V gene encodes CDR1 LNHNV and CDR2 YYDKDF (reference sequence). CDR3 nucleotide sequence: TGTGCCACCAGCAGAGAGGTCGGGGAGCTGTTTTTT. It specifies CATSREVGELFF.

This clonotype appeared many times. The rearrangement links TRBV5-6 to TRBJ2-5, with D perhaps matching TRBD2 (7 bases). Germline V gene lookup returns CDR1 SGHDT and CDR2 YYEEEE. Trimming took 3 bases from V and 2 from J, leaving 17 bases between them. This CDR3 region has 16 residues. The CDR3 nucleotides are TGTGCCAGCAGCTACCGGGGGGCAGGGGTACAAGAGACCCAGTACTTC. This codes for CASSYRGAGVQETQYF. The full variable domain, in which reference TRBV5-6 and TRBJ2-5 provide the parts outside the CDR3, is DAGVTQSPTHLIKTRGQQVTLRCSPKSGHDTVSWYQQALGQGPQFIFQYYEEEERQRGNFPDRFSGHQFPNYSSELNVNALLLGDSALYLCASSYRGAGVQETQYFGPGTRLLVL.